The 2 T cell receptor beta chains reported below all come from one sample, sequenced in a study of human T cells and chemical hapten exposure. TCRdb ran MiXCR on the RACE reads and lists one entry per CDR3 protein. This sample carries 75,000 to 95,000 distinct CDR3 sequences, 12% of them seen once, and the ten largest clones take 3.5%. Time point given: patch test 1, 2 weeks after DPC sensitization. Treatment noted: therapeutic diphenylcyclopropenone sensitization with weekly scalp DPC. The sequencing used whole blood, collected in connection with sensitization to the hapten diphenylcyclopropenone (DPC). All receptors come from an older woman with alopecia areata. Some clones in this sample may be carry-over from other donors' samples.

The chain joins TRBV2 to TRBJ1-4, with D unresolved. V lost 7 bases, J lost 8 bases, and 11 bases lay in between. Germline V CDR1 and CDR2: SNHLY, FYNNEI. The CDR3 has 12 residues. The CDR3 region has the DNA TGTGCCAGCAAGTTAGACGAGGAAAAACTGTTTTTT. This gives the protein CASKLDEEKLFF.

The chain couples TRBV11-3 to TRBJ2-5; D could derive from TRBD1 or TRBD2 (5 bases each). The CDR3 covers 15 residues. Deletions cut 4 bases from V and 6 bases from J, with 18 bases between. Germline CDR1 SGHNT, CDR2 YENEEA. DNA for the CDR3: TGTGCCAGCAGCTCCCGGGACGGAGATGTACAGACCCAGTACTTC. It yields the protein CASSSRDGDVQTQYF.